These T cell receptor beta chains were read from a single sample in a study of regulatory dendritic cells for organ transplantation. Profiled with immunoSEQ multiplex PCR; TCRdb holds only in-frame clones, not every one. The data hold under 50,000 clones, with around nine tenths observed a single time. The sample taken for sequencing was naive CD8+ T cells from blood. The receptors shown here come from a human donor in good health. Both conserved end residues are part of each CDR3. The D gene is left open where the match is weak. Expanded clones are given a class, and other clones once, few, many or no size at all.

NA	NA	TRBV28	12	TRBJ2-5	TGTGCCAGCATCCAGGGAGTAGGGACCCAGTACTTC	CASIQGVGTQYF
NA	NA	TRBV4-3	16	TRBJ1-4	TGCGCCAGCAGCCATAGCCAATCTGGGATGGGTGAAAAACTGTTTTTT	CASSHSQSGMGEKLFF
NA	NA	TRBV5-4	13	TRBJ2-7	TGTGCCAGCAGCTTATCTCTGTCCTACGAGCAGTACTTC	CASSLSLSYEQYF
NA	NA	TRBV7-9	19	TRBJ2-5	TGTGCCAGCAGCACGACACGCCCCGAAGAAGCCGGAATGGAAGAGACCCAGTACTTC	CASSTTRPEEAGMEETQYF
NA	once	TRBV6-6	11	TRBJ2-1	TGCTCCTTTCGGCGAGGGAATGAGCAGTTCTTC	CSFRRGNEQFF
NA	once	TRBV6-1	15	TRBJ1-2	TGTGCCAGCAGTGAGGAAGGGGGAAGGACGAGTGGCTACACCTTC	CASSEEGGRTSGYTF
NA	NA	TRBV7-7	18	TRBJ2-1	TGTGCTAGCAGCCTATGGACTCCCCAGGAGGGCTCCTACAATGAGCAGTTCTTC	CASSLWTPQEGSYNEQFF
TRBD1	NA	TRBV5-1	15	TRBJ2-7	TGCGCCAGCAGCTTGGTCGCGACAGGGCTGTACGAGCAGTACTTC	CASSLVATGLYEQYF
NA	NA	TRBV30	14	TRBJ1-5	TGTGCCTGGAGCGAAATAGTAAGCAATCAGCCCCAGCATTTT	CAWSEIVSNQPQHF
TRBD1	NA	TRBV7-6	15	TRBJ1-1	TGTGCCAGCAGCTCGCGACAGGGGATTAACACTGAAGCTTTCTTT	CASSSRQGINTEAFF
NA	NA	TRBV7-9	14	TRBJ1-1	TGTGCCAGCAGCTTTTTTGACGGGAACACTGAAGCTTTCTTT	CASSFFDGNTEAFF
TRBD1	once	TRBV2	14	TRBJ1-4	TGTGCCAGCAGTGGGCGGACAGGGAATGAAAAACTGTTTTTT	CASSGRTGNEKLFF
TRBD2	NA	TRBV7-9	15	TRBJ2-5	TGTGCCAGCAGCCCCGGGACTAGCGGGGAGGTGACCCAGTACTTC	CASSPGTSGEVTQYF
NA	NA	TRBV7-9	15	TRBJ2-3	TGTGCCAGCAGCCATTACAGTGAGCGTCTGGATACGCAGTATTTT	CASSHYSERLDTQYF
NA	once	TRBV4-3	16	TRBJ2-1	TGCGCCAGCAGCCACGACCTAGCGAGCTCCTACAATGAGCAGTTCTTC	CASSHDLASSYNEQFF
NA	NA	TRBV28	14	TRBJ2-7	TGTGCCAGCAGTCTACAATTAGCTAATTACGAGCAGTACTTC	CASSLQLANYEQYF
NA	NA	TRBV6-6	13	TRBJ2-3	TGTGCCAGCAGTTCGGCCTTCACAGATACGCAGTATTTT	CASSSAFTDTQYF
NA	NA	TRBV12-1	18	TRBJ1-2	TGTGCCAGCAGCTTTTATACGGTTGGGACAGGGGGGAATTATGGCTACACCTTC	CASSFYTVGTGGNYGYTF
NA	NA	TRBV13	14	TRBJ2-7	TGTGCCAGCAGCTTAGCAGGGAGCTCCTACGAGCAGTACTTC	CASSLAGSSYEQYF
NA	NA	TRBV28	13	TRBJ1-1	TGTGCCAGCAGTTTATACAGGACTTACGGAGCTTTCTTT	CASSLYRTYGAFF
NA	NA	TRBV5-5	14	TRBJ2-7	TGTGCCAGCAGCCTTGTAGGCGGGACCTACGAGCAGTACTTC	CASSLVGGTYEQYF
NA	NA	TRBV4-2	13	TRBJ1-1	TGTGCCAGCAGCCAAGATTCGGCAGGGGAAGCTTTCTTT	CASSQDSAGEAFF
NA	NA	TRBV5-1	15	TRBJ2-1	TGCGCCAGCAGCCCGGACTATCGGCCCTACAATGAGCAGTTCTTC	CASSPDYRPYNEQFF
NA	NA	TRBV21-1	19	TRBJ1-4	TGTGCCAGCAGACCCAACAGGGGAGGGCAACTATCCGGTAATGAAAAACTGTTTTTT	CASRPNRGGQLSGNEKLFF
NA	NA	TRBV9	13	TRBJ2-7	TGTGCCAGCAGTCCGGGGAGCTCCTACGAGCAGTACTTC	CASSPGSSYEQYF
TRBD1	NA	TRBV6-1	16	TRBJ1-5	TGTGCCAGCAGTGAACCGGGACAGGGCGGCAATCAGCCCCAGCATTTT	CASSEPGQGGNQPQHF
NA	NA	TRBV27	16	TRBJ2-1	TGTGCCAGCAGTTTCGCAGGGGGGGGATACTACAATGAGCAGTTCTTC	CASSFAGGGYYNEQFF
TRBD1	NA	TRBV2	16	TRBJ1-2	TGTGCCAGTATGGGGGACAGGGGGCGGGGAAACTATGGCTACACCTTC	CASMGDRGRGNYGYTF
TRBD1	NA	TRBV28	17	TRBJ2-7	TGTGCCAGCAGCCGGGACAGATGGGATGGGGTGTCTAACGAGCAGTACTTC	CASSRDRWDGVSNEQYF
NA	NA	TRBV7-6	15	TRBJ2-1	TGTGCCAGCAGCCCTGCCAGGAACATCTACAATGAGCAGTTCTTC	CASSPARNIYNEQFF
NA	NA	TRBV6-5	14	TRBJ1-2	TGTGCCAGCAGTTACTCACCGGGGATCTATGGCTACACCTTC	CASSYSPGIYGYTF